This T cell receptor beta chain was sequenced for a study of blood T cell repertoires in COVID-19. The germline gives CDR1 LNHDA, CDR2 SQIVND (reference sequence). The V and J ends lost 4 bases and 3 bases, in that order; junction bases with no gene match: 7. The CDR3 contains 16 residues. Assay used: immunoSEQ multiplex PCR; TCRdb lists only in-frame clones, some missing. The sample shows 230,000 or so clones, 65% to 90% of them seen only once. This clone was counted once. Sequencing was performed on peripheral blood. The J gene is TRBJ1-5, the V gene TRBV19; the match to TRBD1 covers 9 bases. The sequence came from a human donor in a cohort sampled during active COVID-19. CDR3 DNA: TGTGCCAGTAGTACCTTAACAGGGGGCGTCAATCAGCCCCAGCATTTT. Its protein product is CASSTLTGGVNQPQHF.